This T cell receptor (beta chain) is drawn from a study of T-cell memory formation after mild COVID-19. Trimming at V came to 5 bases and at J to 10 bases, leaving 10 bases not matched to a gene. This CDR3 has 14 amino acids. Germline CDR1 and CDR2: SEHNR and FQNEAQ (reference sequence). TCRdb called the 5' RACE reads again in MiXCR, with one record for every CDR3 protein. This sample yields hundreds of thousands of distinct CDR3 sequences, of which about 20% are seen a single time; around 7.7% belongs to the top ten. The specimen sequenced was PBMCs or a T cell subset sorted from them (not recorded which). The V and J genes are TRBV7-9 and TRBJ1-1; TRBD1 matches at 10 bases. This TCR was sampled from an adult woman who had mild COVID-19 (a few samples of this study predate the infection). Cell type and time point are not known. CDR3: CASSPRQGAGVAFF. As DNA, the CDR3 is TGTGCCAGCAGCCCCAGACAGGGGGCGGGTGTAGCTTTCTTT. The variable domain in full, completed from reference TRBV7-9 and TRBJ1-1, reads DTGVSQNPRHKITKRGQNVTFRCDPISEHNRLYWYRQTLGQGPEFLTYFQNEAQLEKSRLLSDRFSAERPKGSFSTLEIQRTEQGDSAMYLCASSPRQGAGVAFFGQGTRLTVV.